These 9 T cell receptor beta chains share one sample of origin, sequenced in a study of blood T cell repertoires in COVID-19. Here immunoSEQ multiplex PCR was the method, and the copy in TCRdb shows in-frame clones only, minus some. The sample carries about 90,000 clones, over 60% recorded once. Material for sequencing was peripheral blood. Source of these receptors: a man aged 70-80 years with acute or convalescent COVID-19.

The gene calls are TRBV7-2 and TRBJ2-1; 7 bases match TRBD1. Germline CDR1 and CDR2: SGHTA and FQGNSA. The CDR3 consists of 15 residues. Unmatched junction bases numbered 15, after V lost 5 bases and J lost 11 bases. CDR3 protein: CASSTDREGSGKQFF. The CDR3 coding sequence is TGTGCCAGCAGCACTGACAGGGAAGGTAGTGGAAAGCAGTTCTTC.

V and J are TRBV24-1 and TRBJ2-2, with D perhaps TRBD1 (6 bases). Trimming cost V 3 bases and J 5 bases, with 21 bases left between them. Germline CDR1 and CDR2: KGHDR and SFDVKD. This CDR3 has 18 residues. For the CDR3, the DNA is TGTGCCACCAGTGATCCAACCCAGGGGATTCCAGGGACCGGGGAGCTGTTTTTT. As protein: CATSDPTQGIPGTGELFF.

This clone has only one observation. The rearrangement joins TRBV29-1 to TRBJ2-7; perhaps TRBD2 as D (6 bases). The germline gives CDR1 SQVTM, CDR2 ANQGSEA. The CDR3 contains 16 residues. Trimming took 1 base from V and 7 from J, leaving 23 bases between them. This chain's CDR3 is CSVEGWWDSPRREQYV. The CDR3, as DNA: TGCAGCGTTGAAGGGTGGTGGGACTCACCCCGACGGGAGCAGTACGTC.

This chain connects TRBV6-1 to TRBJ2-1; 8 positions agree with TRBD2. The J segment lost 7 bases and the V segment lost 10 bases, leaving 6 bases of the junction unmatched. The CDR3 runs 12 residues. CDR1 is MNHNS and CDR2 is SASEGT in the germline V gene. The CDR3 protein is CATGTSINEQFF. CDR3 nucleotides: TGTGCCACCGGGACTAGTATAAATGAGCAGTTCTTC.

The V call is TRBV18, the J call TRBJ2-5; 7 nucleotides agree with TRBD2. Germline V CDR1 and CDR2: KGHSH, LQKENI. After removal of 3 bases from V and 4 bases from J, the junction contained 11 bases not matched to a gene. The CDR3 runs 16 residues. CDR3 nucleotide sequence: TGTGCCAGCTCACCCTCCACCCCGGGGGGAAGAGAGACCCAGTACTTC. As protein: CASSPSTPGGRETQYF.

The J gene is TRBJ2-5, the V gene TRBV5-1, with 7 bases matching TRBD1. From germline, CDR1 is SGHRS and CDR2 YFSETQ. The CDR3 totals 13 residues. Unmatched junction bases numbered 3, after V lost 4 bases and J lost 3 bases. CDR3 bases: TGCGCCAGCAGCCCGGGACAGAAAGAGACCCAGTACTTC. This gives the protein CASSPGQKETQYF. Based on the CDR3 plus reference TRBV5-1 and TRBJ2-5, the full variable domain is KAGVTQTPRYLIKTRGQQVTLSCSPISGHRSVSWYQQTPGQGLQFLFEYFSETQRNKGNFPGRFSGRQFSNSRSEMNVSTLELGDSALYLCASSPGQKETQYFGPGTRLLVL.

The rearrangement uses TRBV27 and TRBJ1-2; maybe TRBD1 (6 bases). V lost 6 bases and J lost 1, with 12 bases in between. Germline V gives CDR1 MNHEY, CDR2 SMNVEV (reference sequence). There are 14 residues in the CDR3. The CDR3 DNA sequence: TGTGCCAGCAGCCCGGACAGTCTTAACTATGGCTACACCTTC. Protein product: CASSPDSLNYGYTF.

V gene TRBV5-1 combines with J gene TRBJ1-2; perhaps TRBD1 as D (6 bases). Germline CDR1 is SGHRS and CDR2 is YFSETQ. V shed 0 bases and J shed 0 bases, with 12 bases lying between them. CDR3 length equals 16 residues. CDR3 protein: CASSLGGTPSNYGYTF. The DNA of the CDR3 is TGCGCCAGCAGCTTGGGAGGGACACCCTCTAACTATGGCTACACCTTC.

This clone was seen a few times. This rearrangement joins TRBV10-2 to TRBJ2-3, with TRBD2 as a possible D gene (5 bases). The CDR3 extends over 15 amino acids. Germline loops: CDR1 WSHSY, CDR2 SAAADI. V gave up 6 bases and J gave up 2 bases, with 15 bases separating them. CDR3 region: CASREKNGITDTQYF. In DNA form, the CDR3 reads TGCGCCAGCAGGGAAAAGAACGGGATCACAGATACGCAGTATTTT.